This T cell receptor beta chain was sequenced during a study of CD8+CD57+ T cells in acquired aplastic anemia. It was patients with CD8+CD57+ cell expansion by flow cytometry who were chosen for sequencing. Among the patients, all had severe acquired aplastic anemia. The study profiled TCR beta VDJ and CDR3 using genomic DNA as template. TCRdb called the reads again in MiXCR, with one record for every CDR3 protein. In the table there are 180,000 or so distinct CDR3 sequences, roughly three fifths of which are singletons. The germline V and J ends were trimmed by 3 bases and 6 bases, with 14 bases remaining between them. CDR1 and CDR2 from the germline V gene are SGHRS and YFSETQ. The CDR3 extends over 14 amino acids.

This TCR came from a human donor with aplastic anemia. The source material was sorted CD4+, CD8+, or CD8+CD57+ T cells (not recorded which) from PBMCs. The chain has TRBV5-1 and TRBJ2-3, with D perhaps matching TRBD2 (6 bases). This chain's CDR3 is CASSWSMGLDTQYF. In nucleotides, the CDR3 is TGCGCCAGCAGCTGGAGCATGGGACTTGATACGCAGTATTTT.